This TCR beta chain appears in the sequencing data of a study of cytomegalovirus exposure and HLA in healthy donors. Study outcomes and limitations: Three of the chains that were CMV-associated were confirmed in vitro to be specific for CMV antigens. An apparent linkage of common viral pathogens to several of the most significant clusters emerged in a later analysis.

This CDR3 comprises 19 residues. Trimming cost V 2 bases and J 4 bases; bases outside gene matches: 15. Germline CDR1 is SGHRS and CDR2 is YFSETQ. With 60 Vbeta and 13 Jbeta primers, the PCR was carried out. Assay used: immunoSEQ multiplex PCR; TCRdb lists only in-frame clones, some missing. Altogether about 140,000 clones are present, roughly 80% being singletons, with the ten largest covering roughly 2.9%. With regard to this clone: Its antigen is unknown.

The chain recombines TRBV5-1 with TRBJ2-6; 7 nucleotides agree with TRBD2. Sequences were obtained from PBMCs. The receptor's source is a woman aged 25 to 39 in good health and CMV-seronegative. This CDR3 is CASSLLTPGLSSGANVLTF. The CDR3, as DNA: TGCGCCAGCAGCTTACTAACGCCGGGACTATCCTCAGGGGCCAACGTCCTGACTTTC.